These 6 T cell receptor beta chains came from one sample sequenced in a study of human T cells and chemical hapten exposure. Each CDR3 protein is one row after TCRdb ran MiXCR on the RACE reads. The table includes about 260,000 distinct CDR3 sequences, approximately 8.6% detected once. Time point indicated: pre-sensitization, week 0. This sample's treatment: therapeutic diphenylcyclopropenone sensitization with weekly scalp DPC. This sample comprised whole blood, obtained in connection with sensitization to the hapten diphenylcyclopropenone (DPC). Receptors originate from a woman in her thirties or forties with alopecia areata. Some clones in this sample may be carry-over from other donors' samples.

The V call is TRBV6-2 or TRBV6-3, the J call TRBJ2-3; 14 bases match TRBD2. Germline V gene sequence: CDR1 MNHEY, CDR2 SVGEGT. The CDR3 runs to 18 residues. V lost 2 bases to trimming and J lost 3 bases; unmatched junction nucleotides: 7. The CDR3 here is CASSYPPGLAGVTDTQYF. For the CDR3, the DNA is TGTGCCAGCAGTTACCCACCGGGACTAGCGGGAGTTACAGATACGCAGTATTTT.

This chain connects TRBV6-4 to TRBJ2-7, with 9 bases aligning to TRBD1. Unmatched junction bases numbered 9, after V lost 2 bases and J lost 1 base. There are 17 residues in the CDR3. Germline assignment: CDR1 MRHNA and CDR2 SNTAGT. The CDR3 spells CASSDPSWDRASYEQYF. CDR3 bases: TGTGCCAGCAGTGACCCGAGCTGGGACAGGGCTTCCTACGAGCAGTACTTC.

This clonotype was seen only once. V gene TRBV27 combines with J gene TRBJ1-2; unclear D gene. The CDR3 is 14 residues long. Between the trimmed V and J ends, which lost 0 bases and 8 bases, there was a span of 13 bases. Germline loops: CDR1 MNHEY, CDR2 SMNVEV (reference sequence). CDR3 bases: TGTGCCAGCAGTTTATCTCGAGGGCTAGGGGGCTACACCTTC. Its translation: CASSLSRGLGGYTF.

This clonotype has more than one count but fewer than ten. The CDR3, as DNA: TGTGCCAGCAGTTACTCGGGTGGGGGGCCGGAGACCCAGTACTTC. The encoded protein is CASSYSGGGPETQYF. The chain employs TRBV6-5 and TRBJ2-5, with D perhaps given as TRBD1 or TRBD2 (6 bases each). The CDR3 has 15 residues. CDR1 and CDR2 from the germline V gene are MNHEY and SVGAGI. V lost 0 bases and J 5 bases, leaving 13 bases between the germline ends.

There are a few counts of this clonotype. CDR3 bases: TGCGCCAGCAGCCAAGACAGGGGGCAGACCTATGGCTACACCTTC. Encoded protein: CASSQDRGQTYGYTF. This chain joins TRBV4-1 and TRBJ1-2, with 8 bases lining up with TRBD1. V lost 0 bases, J lost 4 bases, and 4 bases stayed unmatched. The CDR3 runs to 15 residues. Germline assignment: CDR1 MGHRA and CDR2 YSYEKL.

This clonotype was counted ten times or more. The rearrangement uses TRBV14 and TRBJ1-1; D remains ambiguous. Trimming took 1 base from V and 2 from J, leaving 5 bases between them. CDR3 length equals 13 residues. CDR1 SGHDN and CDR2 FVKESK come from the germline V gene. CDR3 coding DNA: TGTGCCAGCAGCCAAGGGCCCAACACTGAAGCTTTCTTT. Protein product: CASSQGPNTEAFF.